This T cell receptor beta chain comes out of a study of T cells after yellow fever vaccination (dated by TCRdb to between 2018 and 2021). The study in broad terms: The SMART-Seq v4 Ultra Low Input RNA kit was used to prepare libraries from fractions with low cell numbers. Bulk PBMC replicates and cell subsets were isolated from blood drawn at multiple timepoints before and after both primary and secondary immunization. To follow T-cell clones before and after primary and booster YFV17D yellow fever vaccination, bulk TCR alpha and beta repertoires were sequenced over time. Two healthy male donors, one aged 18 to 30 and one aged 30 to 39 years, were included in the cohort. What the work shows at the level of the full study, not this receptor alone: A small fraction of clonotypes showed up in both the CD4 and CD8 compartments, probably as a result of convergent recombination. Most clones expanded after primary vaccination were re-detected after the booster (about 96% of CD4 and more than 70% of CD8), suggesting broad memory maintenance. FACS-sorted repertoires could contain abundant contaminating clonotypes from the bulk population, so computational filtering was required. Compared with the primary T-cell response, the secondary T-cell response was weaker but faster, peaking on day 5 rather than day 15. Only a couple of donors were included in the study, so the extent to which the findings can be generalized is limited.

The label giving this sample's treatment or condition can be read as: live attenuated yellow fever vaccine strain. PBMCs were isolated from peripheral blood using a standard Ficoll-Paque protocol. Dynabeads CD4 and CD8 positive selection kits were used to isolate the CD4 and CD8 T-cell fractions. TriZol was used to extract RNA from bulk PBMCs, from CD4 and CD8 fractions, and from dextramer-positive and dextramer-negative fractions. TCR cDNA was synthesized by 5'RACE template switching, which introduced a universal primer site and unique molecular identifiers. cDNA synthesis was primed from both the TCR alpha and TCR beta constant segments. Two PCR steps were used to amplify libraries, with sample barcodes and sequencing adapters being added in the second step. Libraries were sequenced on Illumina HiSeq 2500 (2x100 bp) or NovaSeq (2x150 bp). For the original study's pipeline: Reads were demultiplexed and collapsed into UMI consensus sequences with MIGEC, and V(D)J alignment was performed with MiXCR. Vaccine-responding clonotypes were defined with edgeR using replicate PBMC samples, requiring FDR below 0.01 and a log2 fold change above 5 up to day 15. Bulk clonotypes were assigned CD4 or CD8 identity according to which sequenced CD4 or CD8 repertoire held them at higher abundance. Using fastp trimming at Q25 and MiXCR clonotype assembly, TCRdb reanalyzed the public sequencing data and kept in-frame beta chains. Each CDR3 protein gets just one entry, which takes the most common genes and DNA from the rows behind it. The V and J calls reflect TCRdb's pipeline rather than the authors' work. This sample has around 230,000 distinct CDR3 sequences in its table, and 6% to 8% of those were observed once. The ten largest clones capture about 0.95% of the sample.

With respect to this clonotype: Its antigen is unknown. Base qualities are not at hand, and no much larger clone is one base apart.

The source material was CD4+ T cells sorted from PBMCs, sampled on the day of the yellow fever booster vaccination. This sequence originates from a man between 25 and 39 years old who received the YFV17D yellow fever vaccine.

The CDR3 protein: CASSIKGGRSTDTQYF. In nucleotide form, the sequence is TGTGCCAGCAGCATCAAGGGGGGACGGAGCACAGATACGCAGTATTTT. Recombination joined TRBV7-9 with TRBJ2-3; the D gene may be TRBD1 or TRBD2, since each aligns over 6 bases. V is shortened by 5 bases, J by 0 bases, and the region joining them spans 15 bases. The CDR3 spans 16 residues, from the cysteine through the phenylalanine. CDR3 DNA only is kept here, 48 bases in frame from base 1. The germline V gene (reference sequence) supplies CDR1 SEHNR and CDR2 FQNEAQ.